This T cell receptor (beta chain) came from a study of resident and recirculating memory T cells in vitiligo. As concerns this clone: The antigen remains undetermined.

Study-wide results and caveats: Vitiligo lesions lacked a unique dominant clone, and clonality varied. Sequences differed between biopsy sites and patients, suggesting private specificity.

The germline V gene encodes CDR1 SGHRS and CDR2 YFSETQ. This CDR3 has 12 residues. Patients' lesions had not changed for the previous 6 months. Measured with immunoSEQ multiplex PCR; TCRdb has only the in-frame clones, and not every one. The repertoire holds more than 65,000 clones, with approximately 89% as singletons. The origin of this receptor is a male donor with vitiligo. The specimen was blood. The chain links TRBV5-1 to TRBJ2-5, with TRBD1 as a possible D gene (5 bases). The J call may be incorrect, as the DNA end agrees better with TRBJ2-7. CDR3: CASSRYRHEQYF. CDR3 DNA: TGCGCCAGCAGCCGATACAGGCACGAGCAGTACTTC.